Sequencing of this T cell receptor beta chain was carried out in a study of CD8+CD57+ T cells in acquired aplastic anemia. Background on the study: The DNA of sorted CD4+ and CD8+ cells averaged around 3 ug. Where healthy donors were concerned, CD4+ cells averaged about 11 million reads.

This CDR3 region has 12 residues. From germline, CDR1 is KGHDR and CDR2 SFDVKD. V lost 5 bases and J 4 bases, leaving 6 bases between the germline ends. Template material for TCR beta VDJ and CDR3 profiling consisted of genomic DNA. One entry per CDR3 protein, called by TCRdb with MiXCR from the reads. Found here are 400,000 to 450,000 distinct CDR3 sequences, 65% to 80% of them singletons; the top ten hold under 5%. Concerning this clonotype: Its antigen is undetermined.

Findings and limits, study-wide: Between patients and controls, CD8+ Simpson's diversity did not vary significantly.

The specimen was sorted CD4+, CD8+, or CD8+CD57+ T cells (not recorded which) from PBMCs. The origin of this receptor is a human donor in good health, serving as a control. The rearrangement joins TRBV24-1 to TRBJ2-3, with D hard to call. DNA for the CDR3: TGTGCCACCAGTGGTATAGCAGATACGCAGTATTTT. This translates into CATSGIADTQYF.